These T cell receptor beta chains were read from a single sample in a study of T cell responses to AZD1222 COVID-19 vaccine. Assay used: immunoSEQ multiplex PCR; TCRdb lists only in-frame clones, some missing. The table has about 130,000 clones, over 90% seen once. Sequenced material: peripheral blood, taken on day 0 of AZD1222 vaccination. All receptors come from an adult in good health. CDR3s include the opening cysteine and the closing phenylalanine or tryptophan. The order of the fields is D gene, V gene, clone size, J gene, CDR3 protein, CDR3 DNA. D genes are given only for firm matches. Only part of the rows carry a size: once, few, many, or a class if the clone is expanded.

-	TRBV18	once	TRBJ2-3	CASSPGEESGDTQYF	TGTGCCAGCTCACCCGGGGAAGAATCGGGAGATACGCAGTATTTT
-	TRBV9	-	TRBJ1-5	CASSVGSNQPQHF	TGTGCCAGCAGCGTAGGAAGTAATCAGCCCCAGCATTTT
-	TRBV24-1	-	TRBJ1-4	CATSDLLSGRVEEKLFF	TGTGCCACCAGTGATTTGCTTTCTGGCAGGGTTGAGGAAAAACTGTTTTTT
TRBD1	TRBV27	-	TRBJ1-1	CASSAGTANTEAFF	TGTGCCAGCAGTGCGGGGACAGCGAACACTGAAGCTTTCTTT
TRBD1	TRBV6-5	-	TRBJ2-5	CASSATGTGGETQYF	TGTGCCAGCAGCGCTACCGGGACAGGGGGCGAGACCCAGTACTTC
-	TRBV19	-	TRBJ1-6	CASRALRGGVYNSPLHF	TGTGCCAGTAGGGCCCTTCGCGGGGGCGTTTATAATTCACCCCTCCACTTT
TRBD1	TRBV19	-	TRBJ1-1	CASSQGQGKENTEAFF	TGTGCCAGTAGTCAAGGACAGGGGAAGGAGAACACTGAAGCTTTCTTT
-	TRBV19	-	TRBJ2-2	CASSLGSWGNTGELFF	TGTGCCAGTAGTTTGGGCTCTTGGGGGAACACCGGGGAGCTGTTTTTT
-	TRBV19	-	TRBJ1-4	CASSILPGSGNEKLFF	TGTGCCAGTAGTATCCTACCCGGATCTGGTAATGAAAAACTGTTTTTT
TRBD1	TRBV19	-	TRBJ1-5	CASNSQGGLGQPQHF	TGTGCCAGTAACTCGCAGGGGGGATTGGGTCAGCCCCAGCATTTT
TRBD1	TRBV11-2	-	TRBJ1-2	CASSSDRVKDNYGYTF	TGTGCCAGCAGCTCGGACAGGGTGAAGGATAACTATGGCTACACCTTC
-	TRBV5-1	-	TRBJ2-5	CASSLAGSTEETQYF	TGCGCCAGCAGCTTGGCCGGTAGTACAGAAGAGACCCAGTACTTC
-	TRBV6-1	-	TRBJ2-7	CASSPAYEQYF	TGTGCCAGCAGTCCAGCTTACGAGCAGTACTTC
-	TRBV6-5	-	TRBJ2-2	CASHPGQNTGELFF	TGTGCCAGCCACCCGGGACAGAACACCGGGGAGCTGTTTTTT
-	TRBV20-1	-	TRBJ1-1	CSARDRVEAFF	TGCAGTGCTAGAGACCGGGTGGAAGCTTTCTTT
-	TRBV6-5	-	TRBJ1-1	CASRFRVSEAFF	TGTGCCAGCAGGTTCAGGGTCTCTGAAGCTTTCTTT
-	TRBV6-4	-	TRBJ1-5	CASTGEGNQPQHF	TGTGCCAGCACCGGGGAGGGCAATCAGCCCCAGCATTTT
-	TRBV23-1	-	TRBJ2-5	CASNSFGTGSETQYF	TGCGCCAGCAATTCGTTCGGAACAGGGTCAGAGACCCAGTACTTC
-	TRBV7-6	once	TRBJ1-5	CASSVGGSGNQPQHF	TGTGCCAGCAGCGTAGGAGGGAGCGGCAATCAGCCCCAGCATTTT
-	TRBV29-1	-	TRBJ1-6	CSVTTGSNSPLHF	TGCAGCGTCACAACAGGGAGTAATTCACCCCTCCACTTT
-	TRBV5-4	once	TRBJ1-2	CASSLVGLYGYTF	TGTGCCAGCAGCTTGGTAGGACTCTATGGCTACACCTTC
-	TRBV15	-	TRBJ1-2	CATSRDLGGEGYTF	TGTGCCACCAGCAGAGATCTTGGGGGAGAAGGCTACACCTTC
-	TRBV6-5	few	TRBJ2-7	CASRALVNYEQYF	TGTGCCAGCAGGGCCCTGGTGAACTACGAGCAGTACTTC
TRBD1	TRBV7-9	-	TRBJ2-7	CASSLFSGGFYEQYF	TGTGCCAGCAGCTTATTCTCAGGGGGCTTCTACGAGCAGTACTTC
-	TRBV10-3	-	TRBJ1-4	CASSDATNEKLFF	TGTGCCAGCTCTGATGCAACTAATGAAAAACTGTTTTTT
-	TRBV7-9	-	TRBJ1-5	CASSFSREPQHF	TGTGCCAGCAGCTTCAGTAGGGAGCCCCAGCATTTT
-	TRBV4-1	few	TRBJ1-5	CASSQESSQPQHF	TGCGCCAGCAGCCAAGAATCAAGTCAGCCCCAGCATTTT
-	TRBV5-1	-	TRBJ1-1	CASSPPNPRNTEAFF	TGCGCCAGCAGCCCCCCGAACCCCAGGAACACTGAAGCTTTCTTT
TRBD2	TRBV6-5	-	TRBJ2-1	CAGGGKLEYNEQFF	TGTGCCGGGGGGGGTAAGTTGGAGTACAATGAGCAGTTCTTC
TRBD2	TRBV4-2	-	TRBJ2-3	CASSQDRGLVVSDTQYF	TGTGCCAGCAGCCAAGATCGAGGACTAGTAGTTTCAGATACGCAGTATTTT
TRBD2	TRBV11-2	-	TRBJ2-3	CASSFYGLAGGTLTDTQYF	TGTGCCAGCAGCTTCTATGGACTAGCGGGGGGGACCCTGACGGATACGCAGTATTTT
TRBD1	TRBV14	-	TRBJ1-2	CASSRDRVSGYTF	TGTGCCAGCAGCCGAGACAGGGTGAGCGGCTACACCTTC
-	TRBV6-5	-	TRBJ2-5	CASSLHAGATQTQYF	TGTGCCAGCAGTCTCCACGCGGGTGCCACTCAGACCCAGTACTTC
-	TRBV4-1	-	TRBJ2-3	CASSQFMADTQYF	TGCGCCAGCAGCCAGTTTATGGCGGATACGCAGTATTTT
TRBD1	TRBV12-5	-	TRBJ1-2	CASALGDSYGYTF	TGTGCTAGTGCCCTAGGGGACAGCTATGGCTACACCTTC
TRBD2	TRBV7-9	-	TRBJ2-7	CASSYTSGGTYSYEQYF	TGTGCCAGCAGTTATACTAGCGGGGGAACTTACTCCTACGAGCAGTACTTC
-	TRBV15	-	TRBJ1-1	CATSRDGWSMNTEAFF	TGTGCCACCAGCAGAGATGGGTGGTCGATGAACACTGAAGCTTTCTTT
TRBD1	TRBV24-1	-	TRBJ1-3	CATSDYHTGGTGNTIYF	TGTGCCACCAGTGATTATCACACAGGGGGTACTGGAAACACCATATATTTT
-	TRBV9	-	TRBJ2-7	CASSVDVGTTYEQYF	TGTGCCAGCAGCGTAGATGTAGGTACAACCTACGAGCAGTACTTC
-	TRBV4-1	-	TRBJ1-2	CASSQRDNYGYTF	TGCGCCAGCAGCCAACGGGATAACTATGGCTACACCTTC
-	TRBV27	-	TRBJ1-6	CASSTNRGPNSPLHF	TGTGCCAGCAGTACTAACCGGGGACCTAATTCACCCCTCCACTTT
TRBD1	TRBV27	-	TRBJ1-2	CASSPLTGTGFNYGYTF	TGTGCCAGCAGTCCTCTAACCGGGACAGGGTTTAACTATGGCTACACCTTC
-	TRBV18	-	TRBJ2-5	CASSPGIQETQYF	TGTGCCAGCTCACCGGGGATCCAAGAGACCCAGTACTTC
-	TRBV27	-	TRBJ1-1	CASSRLWGTEAFF	TGTGCCAGCAGTCGACTCTGGGGCACTGAAGCTTTCTTT
TRBD1	TRBV4-1	-	TRBJ2-7	CASSADRGYEQYF	TGCGCCAGCAGCGCGGACAGGGGCTACGAGCAGTACTTC
-	TRBV5-1	-	TRBJ1-1	CASSLEYGNTEAFF	TGCGCCAGCAGCTTGGAGTACGGGAACACTGAAGCTTTCTTT
TRBD1	TRBV2	-	TRBJ1-1	CASSQRQGTPEAFF	TGTGCCAGCAGTCAAAGACAGGGGACCCCTGAAGCTTTCTTT
-	TRBV3-1/TRBV3-2	-	TRBJ1-6	CASSQGYGQNLNSPLHF	TGTGCCAGCAGCCAAGGCTACGGACAGAACCTTAATTCACCCCTCCACTTT